These T cell receptor beta chains were read from a single sample in a study of shared clonotypes between healthy human individuals. This table comes from immunoSEQ multiplex PCR, and its TCRdb copy is limited to in-frame clones, with some not included. The table has about 2 million clones, over 85% seen once. The sample taken for sequencing was naive CD8+ T cells sorted from blood. These receptor sequences come from a man aged 18 to 30 in good health. The CDR3 runs from the conserved cysteine through the conserved F or W.

v_call: TRBV11-2; j_call: TRBJ2-3; cdr3_aa: CASSLGDWTSGRGTDTQYF
v_call: TRBV7-3; j_call: TRBJ2-3; cdr3_aa: CASSSQGPDTQYF
v_call: TRBV13; j_call: TRBJ2-7; cdr3_aa: CASSPGQGVPPYEQYF
v_call: TRBV10-1; j_call: TRBJ1-1; cdr3_aa: CARAKGLNTEAFF
v_call: TRBV27; j_call: TRBJ2-1; cdr3_aa: CASSLRQADNEQFF
v_call: TRBV11-2; j_call: TRBJ2-1; cdr3_aa: CASSLGPVGHRNEQFF
v_call: TRBV27; j_call: TRBJ1-2; cdr3_aa: CASSPLLGQFARYTF
v_call: TRBV4-1; j_call: TRBJ1-5; cdr3_aa: CASSLRSGGNQPQHF
v_call: TRBV5-6; j_call: TRBJ2-7; cdr3_aa: CASSWTVSHEQYF
v_call: TRBV27; j_call: TRBJ2-1; cdr3_aa: CASSSPFVGGSNEQFF
v_call: TRBV5-1; j_call: TRBJ2-5; cdr3_aa: CASSVQGLLQETQYF
v_call: TRBV15; j_call: TRBJ1-5; cdr3_aa: CATSTLNQPQHF
v_call: TRBV7-6; j_call: TRBJ2-7; cdr3_aa: CASSSPGQGGEQYF
v_call: TRBV28; j_call: TRBJ1-2; cdr3_aa: CASRVTGVNRGYGYTF
v_call: TRBV6-1; j_call: TRBJ2-7; cdr3_aa: CASIGSLPSYEQYF
v_call: TRBV10-3; j_call: TRBJ1-6; cdr3_aa: CAISLQGVQYNSPLHF
v_call: TRBV5-6; j_call: TRBJ1-5; cdr3_aa: CASSWWGSAQPQHF
v_call: TRBV5-6; j_call: TRBJ2-7; cdr3_aa: CASSPIRSSYEQYF
v_call: TRBV19; j_call: TRBJ2-2; cdr3_aa: CASSINAGGSSGELFF
v_call: TRBV9; j_call: TRBJ2-3; cdr3_aa: CASSVVHTDRGWDSTDTQYF
v_call: TRBV7-7; j_call: TRBJ2-5; cdr3_aa: CASSLWGIQETQYF
v_call: TRBV13; j_call: TRBJ2-4; cdr3_aa: CASSLREAVKNIQYF
v_call: TRBV7-6; j_call: TRBJ1-1; cdr3_aa: CASSLADRDHTEAFF
v_call: TRBV6-6; j_call: TRBJ1-1; cdr3_aa: CASSFLDSPNTEAFF
v_call: TRBV7-9; j_call: TRBJ1-4; cdr3_aa: CASSFTGGGDEKLFF
v_call: TRBV2; j_call: TRBJ1-1; cdr3_aa: CARDRVNTEAFF
v_call: TRBV6-1; j_call: TRBJ2-2; cdr3_aa: CASSRDSSAGELFF
v_call: TRBV27; j_call: TRBJ1-2; cdr3_aa: CASSLRRDSIYGYTF
v_call: TRBV6-5; j_call: TRBJ2-1; cdr3_aa: CASSSGHYNEQFF
v_call: TRBV6-6; j_call: TRBJ1-2; cdr3_aa: CASREQSEVDSYGYTF
v_call: TRBV13; j_call: TRBJ1-2; cdr3_aa: CASSSFSGQGLLNYGYTF
v_call: TRBV5-1; j_call: TRBJ2-7; cdr3_aa: CASSFGGPSYEQYF
v_call: TRBV6-5; j_call: TRBJ2-1; cdr3_aa: CASSYIPAYNEQFF
v_call: TRBV13; j_call: TRBJ2-3; cdr3_aa: CASSKRLAGVSFLDTQYF
v_call: TRBV5-1; j_call: TRBJ2-3; cdr3_aa: CASSFVAGEGLTDTQYF
v_call: TRBV5-8; j_call: TRBJ2-2; cdr3_aa: CASSSGTGGMTGELFF
v_call: TRBV29-1; j_call: TRBJ1-5; cdr3_aa: CSVQTGGFGQPQHF
v_call: TRBV2; j_call: TRBJ2-1; cdr3_aa: CASSELTSTYNEQFF
v_call: TRBV7-9; j_call: TRBJ2-3; cdr3_aa: CASSTRTMSTDTQYF
v_call: TRBV7-9; j_call: TRBJ2-7; cdr3_aa: CASSHDEYEQYF
v_call: TRBV5-4; j_call: TRBJ2-7; cdr3_aa: CASSLGQGQVNEQYF
v_call: TRBV9; j_call: TRBJ2-7; cdr3_aa: CASSVTGGSTYEQYF
v_call: TRBV11-2; j_call: TRBJ2-3; cdr3_aa: CASSPREVTDTQYF
v_call: TRBV28; j_call: TRBJ2-7; cdr3_aa: CASSFSTAYEQYF
v_call: TRBV5-4; j_call: TRBJ2-3; cdr3_aa: CASSLALGSGYFDTQYF
v_call: TRBV5-1; j_call: TRBJ2-7; cdr3_aa: CASSLAGSLRGYEQYF
v_call: TRBV4-3; j_call: TRBJ2-7; cdr3_aa: CASSQEGGQQEQYF
v_call: TRBV5-6; j_call: TRBJ1-1; cdr3_aa: CASSFQGTEAFF
v_call: TRBV6-5; j_call: TRBJ2-7; cdr3_aa: CASSLTGSYEQYF
v_call: TRBV11-2; j_call: TRBJ2-2; cdr3_aa: CASRLLAGTGELFF
v_call: TRBV28; j_call: TRBJ1-1; cdr3_aa: CASSFDRGGTEAFF